This T cell receptor beta chain was observed in a study of siplizumab effects on memory and regulatory T cells. Notes on the study in general: Siplizumab conditions gave an average of around 70% Treg-derived mappable alloreactive CD4+ clones, versus around 26% for controls. Of the alloreactive clones, only a minor fraction mapped to unstimulated subsets.

Germline assignment: CDR1 GTSNPN and CDR2 SVGIG (reference sequence). There are 15 residues in the CDR3. V lost 0 bases and J lost 10; bases outside the gene matches: 11. The study assayed approximately 100,000 TCR templates per sample. Sequencing was performed with immunoSEQ multiplex PCR; in TCRdb, only in-frame clones are kept and a portion is missing. This table has 95,000 to 110,000 clones, roughly 93% appearing once. As regards this clone: Its cognate antigen is unknown.

This TCR was recovered from a human donor in good health. The J gene is TRBJ2-5, the V gene TRBV30, with TRBD1 matching 10 bases. The specimen sequenced was Tregs sorted from blood. CDR3 sequence (DNA): TGTGCCTGGAGTGTACCGGGACAGGGGAGTCTGGGCCAGTACTTC. Protein product: CAWSVPGQGSLGQYF.